One sample yielded the 8 T cell receptor beta chains listed below, sequenced in a study of cytomegalovirus exposure and HLA in healthy donors. A multiplex PCR was run with 60 Vbeta primers and 13 Jbeta primers. Using immunoSEQ multiplex PCR, the repertoire was profiled, and TCRdb retains in-frame clones only, with some absent. Of 150,000 to 200,000 clones listed, around 81% are singletons. The sample comprised PBMCs. Receptors were obtained from a man in his late teens or twenties in good health and CMV-seronegative.

This chain joins TRBV7-9 and TRBJ2-7, with D maybe TRBD1 (5 bases). This CDR3 has 13 residues. V lost 5 bases, J lost 5 bases, and 13 bases lay in between. CDR1 and CDR2 from the germline V gene are SEHNR and FQNEAQ (reference sequence). CDR3 sequence: CASSHAPGNEQYF. The CDR3 region has the DNA TGTGCCAGCAGCCACGCCCCAGGGAACGAGCAGTACTTC.

This clone was detected only once. The chain has TRBV18 and TRBJ2-1, with 7 bases lining up with TRBD2. CDR1 and CDR2 (germline): KGHSH, LQKENI. The CDR3 runs to 15 residues. V lost 0 bases, J lost 6 bases, and 5 bases stayed unmatched. CDR3 sequence (DNA): TGTGCCAGCTCACCACCGAGCGGGGTAGGCAATGAGCAGTTCTTC. Its translation is CASSPPSGVGNEQFF.

The rearrangement uses TRBV6-6 and TRBJ1-4; 9 nucleotides match TRBD1. Per the germline V gene, CDR1 is MNHNY and CDR2 is SVGAGI (reference sequence). The CDR3 is 14 residues long. The trim removed 6 bases at V and 8 bases at J, leaving 7 bases unmatched. CDR3 sequence (DNA): TGTGCCAGCAGCAGGGGACAGGGTCGGGAAAAACTGTTTTTT. Its translation: CASSRGQGREKLFF.

The gene calls are TRBV28 and TRBJ2-1; no reliable D call. Germline CDR1 MDHEN, CDR2 SYDVKM. The V and J ends lost 4 bases and 0 bases respectively, with 13 bases between them. CDR3 size: 16 residues. Written as DNA, the CDR3 is TGTGCCAGCAGTTCCACCGGGTCTAGCTCCTACAATGAGCAGTTCTTC. Protein product: CASSSTGSSSYNEQFF.

The table lists this clone with a few counts. V usage is TRBV7-3 and J usage is TRBJ2-1; 8 bases map to TRBD1. The trim removed 5 bases at V and 1 base at J, leaving 7 bases unmatched. This CDR3 has 16 amino acids. Per the germline V gene, CDR1 is SGHTA and CDR2 is FQGTGA. CDR3 coding DNA: TGTGCCAGCAGCACCTGGACAGGGAGTTCCTACAATGAGCAGTTCTTC. It specifies CASSTWTGSSYNEQFF.

The rearrangement uses TRBV28 and TRBJ2-7, with 11 nucleotides matching TRBD1. This CDR3 comprises 15 residues. V was clipped by 3 bases and J by 5 bases; unmatched bases: 6. Per germline, CDR1 MDHEN and CDR2 SYDVKM. The CDR3 DNA follows: TGTGCCAGCAGTTTGGGACAGGGGGACATCAACGAGCAGTACTTC. Its protein is CASSLGQGDINEQYF.

The CDR3 sequence is CASSNGGLAASSYNEQFF. In DNA form, the CDR3 reads TGCGCCAGCAGCAACGGGGGACTAGCGGCAAGCTCCTACAATGAGCAGTTCTTC. The genes are TRBV5-1 and TRBJ2-1; TRBD2 agrees at 11 bases. From germline, CDR1 is SGHRS and CDR2 YFSETQ. J lost 0 bases, V lost 4 bases, and 9 bases had no gene match. The CDR3 is 18 residues long.

The genes are TRBV14 and TRBJ1-4; D gene uncertain. With 0 bases removed from V and 9 bases from J, the gap between germline ends came to 11 bases. The CDR3 contains 14 residues. The germline V gene has CDR1 SGHDN and CDR2 FVKESK. Here the CDR3 DNA reads TGTGCCAGCAGCCAAGATAGCGTGGATAAAAAACTGTTTTTT. Residues: CASSQDSVDKKLFF.